The T cell receptor beta chain described here comes from a study of shared clonotypes between healthy human individuals. Trimming stripped 4 bases from V and 0 bases from J, with 7 bases between. Germline values: CDR1 SQVTM, CDR2 ANQGSEA. The CDR3 totals 13 residues. The table came from immunoSEQ multiplex PCR; TCRdb's copy has only in-frame clones and leaves some out. The data hold 330,000 or so clones, with about 73% observed a single time. This clonotype was sampled from a man under 40 in good health. The sample consisted of memory CD4+ T cells sorted from blood. Subset denoted: CD45RA-negative fraction. The chain is built from TRBV29-1 and TRBJ1-3, with D uncertain. The CDR3 region has the DNA TGCAGCGTTGTTGTATACTCTGGAAACACCATATATTTT. It specifies CSVVVYSGNTIYF.